This TCR beta chain originates from a study of cytomegalovirus exposure and HLA in healthy donors. This clone was picked up a small number of times. Its specificity is unknown. Findings of the study overall: There were a few CMV-associated chains whose specificity for CMV antigens was confirmed in vitro. Later analysis identified a missense DCLRE1C variant that was linked to TCR beta V- and J-gene trimming. Researchers catalogued 150 or so TCR beta chains as cytomegalovirus-associated.

The germline V gene encodes CDR1 GTSNPN and CDR2 SVGIG (reference sequence). V trimming: 5 bases; J trimming: 4 bases; junction bases outside the gene matches: 6. This CDR3 is 13 amino acids long. PCR involved 60 Vbeta and 13 Jbeta primers. The data were produced by immunoSEQ multiplex PCR, yet TCRdb's version contains in-frame clones alone and is incomplete. The sample has about 130,000 clones, around three quarters seen once. This receptor was identified in a woman between 50 and 59 years old in good health and CMV-seronegative. The chain recombines TRBV30 with TRBJ1-1; 8 bases line up with TRBD1. The sequencing sample was made of PBMCs. The CDR3 protein is CAWGRDRGTEAFF. The CDR3 coding sequence is TGTGCCTGGGGGAGAGACAGGGGCACTGAAGCTTTCTTT.